This T cell receptor beta chain appears in the sequencing data of a study of blood T cells in healthy people across ages (dated by TCRdb to 2015 to 2017). With regard to the full study: Template switching captured roughly one uniquely barcoded TCR beta cDNA molecule per two T cells in model experiments. Using deep sequencing normalized with unique cDNA molecular identifiers, the study measured how TCR beta repertoire diversity changes with age. Donors were grouped into four age groups: young (average about 15 years), middle-aged (around 39), aged (around 60) and long-lived (82). To avoid experimental bias, donors of different ages were spread randomly across the sequencing lanes. Two additional independent replicas of 1 million unique cDNA reads from the same blood draw were analyzed for two donors (one aged 18 to 30 and one aged 80 or older).

The paper's findings and limits, for the study overall: Because the CMV infection status of the donors was unknown, age-related changes in expanded clonotypes may potentially have been confounded. Because profiling used bulk unsorted PBMCs, naive and antigen-experienced compartments could not be compared conclusively. Compared with the aged group, the long-lived group had more naive CD4+ T cells, fewer expanded clones and increased TCR diversity, a pattern suggesting age selection. Observed TCR beta diversity per million T cells fell roughly linearly with age, and a significant reduction was already apparent by age about 36. Estimates of total diversity based on one million sequenced T cells were considered lower bounds and underestimates. There was a strong correlation between observed TCR beta diversity and the percentage of naive T cells measured by flow cytometry.

The junction carries 14 bases between V and J, which are trimmed by 4 bases and 7 bases respectively. Its CDR3 holds 13 amino acids, cysteine through phenylalanine. Of the read, only the CDR3 DNA is kept; its 39 bases are in frame from base 1. The germline V gene yields SGHTA for CDR1 and FQGNSA for CDR2. Donors were a few dozen systemically healthy Caucasian individuals from Russia aged about 6 to 100 years. Each donor gave 9 to 10 milliliters of peripheral blood, collected into EDTA-treated Vacutainer tubes. Ficoll-Paque density-gradient centrifugation was used to isolate PBMCs, with at least 6 million obtained per sample. Total RNA was extracted from PBMCs with Trizol reagent, with at least 6 micrograms obtained per sample. Naive CD45RAhigh/CD27high T cell percentages were measured by flow cytometry on a PBMC aliquot from every donor. Receptor amplification or capture employed 5' RACE. Sequencing was carried out with an Illumina HiSeq 2500. A second PCR of roughly 7 to 12 cycles was run with a J-beta primer mix and a sample-barcoded 5' primer. Each TCR beta cDNA molecule received a unique molecular identifier from a template-switch 5' adaptor carrying 12 random nucleotides. Each sample yielded at least 3 million CDR3-containing paired-end reads. All of the RNA was converted into first-strand cDNA using the Mint cDNA synthesis kit, with a TRBC-specific oligonucleotide serving as the primer. After uracil-DNA glycosylase treatment, a first 18-cycle PCR used universal primers M1SS and BC2_uni_R on all cDNA. In the paper's pipeline: Each sample was normalized by randomly selecting 1 million high-quality reads, each carrying a distinct molecular identifier. Instead of being binned into consensus sequences, reads that shared molecular identifiers were thrown out. MiTCR, run with a Q25 quality threshold and the strictest error-elimination algorithm, handled CDR3 identification, clonotype clustering and error correction. Lower-bound total TCR beta diversity was estimated with a nonparametric unseen species model using Euler transformation. The raw public data were reprocessed by TCRdb itself: fastp quality trimming at Q25, MiXCR clonotype calling, in-frame beta chains only. Rows merge per CDR3 protein into single entries with the most common DNA and genes. The V and J calls reflect TCRdb's pipeline rather than the authors' work. In all, the sample holds 1,100,000 or so distinct CDR3 sequences, and under 45% of those were seen once. The ten largest clones represent approximately 17% of the sample.

To note about this clonotype: Its antigen specificity is not known. Base qualities are missing; no much larger clone stands one base away.

The sequence derives from a woman in her fifties or sixties in good health. Recombination connected TRBV7-2 to TRBJ2-7, with no D gene named confidently. The sample comprised blood. The DNA reads as follows: TGTGCCAGCAGCTCACCGCCCCACAATGAGCAGTACTTC. It translates to CASSSPPHNEQYF.